This T cell receptor beta chain is drawn from a study of CD8+ T cells in alopecia areata. At the level of the study: Tofacitinib was taken orally by treated patients, and the dose was 5 to 10 mg twice daily. The duration of tofacitinib was 6 to 18 months, with 6 months off drug afterward. Study-wide points: Under tofacitinib, fewer expanded CD8+ clones appeared among the top 100 scalp clones.

The treatment denotes: oral pan-JAK inhibitor, 5-10 mg twice daily. Following RNA extraction, reverse transcription yielded cDNA that acted as the sequencing template. Produced via immunoSEQ multiplex PCR; TCRdb's table is partial and in-frame only. The table has over 150,000 clones, roughly 60% seen once. The V gene's germline CDR1 is SGHVS and CDR2 FNYEAQ. The CDR3 spans 16 residues. The V and J ends lost 5 bases and 3 bases respectively, with 16 bases between them. About this clone itself: Its antigen is still unknown.

The clonotype comes from a human donor with alopecia areata. The rearrangement joins TRBV7-6 to TRBJ2-2, with unresolved D. The specimen was CD4+ T cells sorted from blood, collected at week 24, from a patient treated with tofacitinib. The CDR3 bases are TGTGCCAGCAGCGGCTTCTCGGGCAGCTACACCGGGGAGCTGTTTTTT. As protein: CASSGFSGSYTGELFF.